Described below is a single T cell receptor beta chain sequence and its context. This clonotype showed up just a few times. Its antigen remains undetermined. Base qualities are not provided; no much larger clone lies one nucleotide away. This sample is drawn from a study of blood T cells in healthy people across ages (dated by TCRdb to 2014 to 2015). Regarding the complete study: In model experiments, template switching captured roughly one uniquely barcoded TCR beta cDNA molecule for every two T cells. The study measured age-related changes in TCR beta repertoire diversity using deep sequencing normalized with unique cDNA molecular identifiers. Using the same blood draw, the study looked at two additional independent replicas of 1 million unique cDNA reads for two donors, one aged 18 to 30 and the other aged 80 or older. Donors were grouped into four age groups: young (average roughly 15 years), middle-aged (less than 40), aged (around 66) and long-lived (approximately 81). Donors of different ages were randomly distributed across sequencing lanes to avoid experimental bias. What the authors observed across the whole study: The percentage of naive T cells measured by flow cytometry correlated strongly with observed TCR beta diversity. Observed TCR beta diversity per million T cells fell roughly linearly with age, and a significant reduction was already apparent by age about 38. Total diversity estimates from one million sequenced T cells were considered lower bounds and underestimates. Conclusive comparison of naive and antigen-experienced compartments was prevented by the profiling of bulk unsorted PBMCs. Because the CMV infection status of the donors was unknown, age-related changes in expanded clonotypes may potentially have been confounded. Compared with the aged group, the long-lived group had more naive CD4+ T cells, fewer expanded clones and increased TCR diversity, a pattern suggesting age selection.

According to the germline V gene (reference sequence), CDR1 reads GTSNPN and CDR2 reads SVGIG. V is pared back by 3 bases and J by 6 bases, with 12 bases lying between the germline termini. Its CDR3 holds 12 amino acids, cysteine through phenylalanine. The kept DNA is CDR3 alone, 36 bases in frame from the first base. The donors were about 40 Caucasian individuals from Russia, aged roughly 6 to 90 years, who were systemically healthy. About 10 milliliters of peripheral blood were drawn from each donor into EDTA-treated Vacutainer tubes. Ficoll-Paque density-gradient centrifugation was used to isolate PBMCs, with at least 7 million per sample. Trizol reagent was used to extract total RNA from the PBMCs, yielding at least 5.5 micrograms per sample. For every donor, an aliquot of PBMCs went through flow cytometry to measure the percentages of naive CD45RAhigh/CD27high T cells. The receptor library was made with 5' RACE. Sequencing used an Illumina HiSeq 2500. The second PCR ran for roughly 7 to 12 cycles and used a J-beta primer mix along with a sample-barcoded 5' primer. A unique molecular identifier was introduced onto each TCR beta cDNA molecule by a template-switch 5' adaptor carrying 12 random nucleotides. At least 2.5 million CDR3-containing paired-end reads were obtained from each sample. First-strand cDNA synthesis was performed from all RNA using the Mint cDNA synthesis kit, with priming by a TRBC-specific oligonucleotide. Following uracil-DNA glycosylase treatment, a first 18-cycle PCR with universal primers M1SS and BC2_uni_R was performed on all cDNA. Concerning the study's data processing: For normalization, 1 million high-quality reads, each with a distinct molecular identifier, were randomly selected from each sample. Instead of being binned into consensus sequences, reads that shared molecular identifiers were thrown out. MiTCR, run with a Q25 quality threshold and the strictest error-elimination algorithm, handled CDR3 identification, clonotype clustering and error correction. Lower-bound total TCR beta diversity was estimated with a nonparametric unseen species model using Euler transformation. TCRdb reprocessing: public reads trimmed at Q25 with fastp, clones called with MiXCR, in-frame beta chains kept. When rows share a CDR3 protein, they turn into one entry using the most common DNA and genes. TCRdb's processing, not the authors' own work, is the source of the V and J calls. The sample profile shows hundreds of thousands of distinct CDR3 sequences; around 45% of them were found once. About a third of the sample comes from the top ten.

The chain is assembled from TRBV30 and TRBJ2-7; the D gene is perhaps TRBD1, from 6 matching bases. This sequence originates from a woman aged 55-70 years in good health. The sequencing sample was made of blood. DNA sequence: TGTGCCTGGAGGGGCAGGGGTGCCGAGCAGTACTTC. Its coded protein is CAWRGRGAEQYF.